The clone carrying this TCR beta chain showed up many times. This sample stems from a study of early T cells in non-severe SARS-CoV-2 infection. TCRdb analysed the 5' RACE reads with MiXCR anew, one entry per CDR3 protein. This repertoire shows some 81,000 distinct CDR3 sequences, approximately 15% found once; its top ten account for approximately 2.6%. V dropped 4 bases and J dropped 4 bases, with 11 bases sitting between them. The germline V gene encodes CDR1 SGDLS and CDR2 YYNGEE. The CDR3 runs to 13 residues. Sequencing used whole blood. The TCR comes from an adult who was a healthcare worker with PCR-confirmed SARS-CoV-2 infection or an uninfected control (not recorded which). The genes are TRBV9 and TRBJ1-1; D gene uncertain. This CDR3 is CASSPHISTEAFF. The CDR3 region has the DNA TGTGCCAGCAGCCCCCATATCAGCACTGAAGCTTTCTTT.